A single sample is the source of the 7 T cell receptor beta chains below, sequenced in a study of blood T cell repertoires in COVID-19. Clones were sequenced by immunoSEQ multiplex PCR, and TCRdb holds only the in-frame ones, with some missing. The data contain fewer than 150,000 clones, less than 90% of them singletons. Material for sequencing was PBMCs or T cells enriched from blood (not recorded which). The receptors derive from a young man who had recovered from COVID-19.

The rearrangement uses TRBV11-2 and TRBJ1-6; the D gene is possibly TRBD1 (5 bases). Trimming took 5 bases from V and 7 from J, leaving 12 bases between them. The germline V gene has CDR1 SGHAT and CDR2 FQNNGV. The CDR3 contains 14 residues. CDR3 in amino acids: CASSQGLKNSPLHF. CDR3 nucleotides: TGTGCCAGCAGCCAGGGACTGAAAAATTCACCCCTCCACTTT.

This chain links TRBV7-9 with TRBJ1-5; D perhaps matches TRBD1 (6 bases). Trimming removed 5 bases from V and 1 base from J, with 15 bases in between. There are 16 residues in the CDR3. Per the germline V gene, CDR1 is SEHNR and CDR2 is FQNEAQ (reference sequence). CDR3 amino acids: CASSPPGQSSNQPQHF. In DNA form, the CDR3 reads TGTGCCAGCAGCCCACCTGGACAGTCCAGCAATCAGCCCCAGCATTTT. The whole variable domain, filled in from reference TRBV7-9 and TRBJ1-5, reads DTGVSQNPRHKITKRGQNVTFRCDPISEHNRLYWYRQTLGQGPEFLTYFQNEAQLEKSRLLSDRFSAERPKGSFSTLEIQRTEQGDSAMYLCASSPPGQSSNQPQHFGDGTRLSIL.

This clone was detected many times. The J gene is TRBJ2-2, the V gene TRBV11-2; D is unclear. Trimming removed 5 bases at V and 4 bases at J, with 11 bases between. The CDR3 has 14 residues. Germline lookup yields CDR1 SGHAT and CDR2 FQNNGV. The chain's CDR3 is CASSLTSSTGELFF. CDR3 DNA: TGTGCCAGCAGCCTAACCTCTAGCACCGGGGAGCTGTTTTTT.

This clone was detected only a few times. This chain connects TRBV10-1 to TRBJ2-2, with D tentatively TRBD2 (6 bases). The CDR3 consists of 15 residues. Germline CDR1 reads WNHNN; CDR2 reads SYGVQD (reference sequence). Trimming cost V 6 bases and J 2 bases, with 13 bases left between them. The CDR3 sequence: CASSPGTFNTGELFF. The DNA for the CDR3 is TGCGCCAGCAGCCCCGGGACTTTTAACACCGGGGAGCTGTTTTTT.

This clone was found once. The genes are TRBV5-6 and TRBJ2-7, with D hard to call. V was clipped by 1 base and J by 3 bases, with 5 bases between them. Germline V lookup: CDR1 SGHDT, CDR2 YYEEEE. The CDR3 length is 12 residues. The CDR3 DNA follows: TGTGCCAGCAGCTTGTACAGCTACGAGCAGTACGTC. Encoded protein: CASSLYSYEQYV.

The chain uses TRBV5-1 and TRBJ2-5; 8 bases align to TRBD2. V lost 0 bases and J lost 5; bases outside the gene matches: 18. The CDR3 length is 19 residues. CDR1 and CDR2 (germline): SGHRS, YFSETQ. The CDR3 loop reads CASSLAISSGGQRRETQYF. DNA of the CDR3: TGCGCCAGCAGCTTGGCGATTTCCAGCGGGGGCCAAAGGAGGGAGACCCAGTACTTC.

V gene TRBV19 combines with J gene TRBJ2-7, with D possibly being TRBD2 (6 bases). The CDR3 has 13 amino acids. V was clipped by 6 bases and J by 3 bases, with 12 bases between them. Germline lookup yields CDR1 LNHDA and CDR2 SQIVND (reference sequence). CDR3 sequence: CASSGGAHYEQYF. In nucleotides, the CDR3 is TGTGCCAGTAGCGGCGGGGCCCACTACGAGCAGTACTTC.